The 20 T cell receptor beta chains in this list originate from one sample, sequenced in a study of graft-versus-host responses after intestinal transplantation. The protocol was immunoSEQ multiplex PCR, while the TCRdb copy is restricted to in-frame clones and leaves out a portion. The profile shows some 16,000 clones, approximately 88% of them singletons. The sample here was PBMCs, taken approximately 15 weeks after intestinal transplant. These receptors all come from a human patient who received an intestinal transplant, so some T cells may come from the graft donor.

This clone has a handful of counts. J is TRBJ1-4 and V is TRBV14; no clear D gene. V shed 3 bases and J shed 0 bases, with 8 bases lying between them. The CDR3 totals 15 residues. Germline CDR1 is SGHDN and CDR2 is FVKESK. The DNA for the CDR3 is TGTGCCAGCAGCCAGCCGGATGCAACTAATGAAAAACTGTTTTTT. Its protein is CASSQPDATNEKLFF. Full variable domain (rest looked up from reference TRBV14 and TRBJ1-4): EAGVTQFPSHSVIEKGQTVTLRCDPISGHDNLYWYRRVMGKEIKFLLHFVKESKQDESGMPNNRFLAERTGGTYSTLKVQPAELEDSGVYFCASSQPDATNEKLFFGSGTQLSVL.

This clone came up once. This chain links TRBV6-6 with TRBJ2-7; no clear D gene. This CDR3 comprises 12 residues. The germline CDR1 and CDR2 sequences are MNHNY and SVGAGI (reference sequence). Trimming took off 6 bases at V and 2 bases at J, with 8 bases between the two ends. Here the CDR3 reads CASSPDTYEQYF. CDR3 bases: TGTGCCAGCAGCCCCGACACCTACGAGCAGTACTTC.

V usage is TRBV6-5 and J usage is TRBJ2-2, with 7 bases fitting TRBD2. CDR3 length equals 15 residues. Germline V gene lookup returns CDR1 MNHEY and CDR2 SVGAGI. J lost 1 base, V lost 8 bases, and 7 bases had no gene match. CDR3 DNA sequence: TGTGCCAGCCGTCGGGCTAGCGGGAACACCGGGGAGCTGTTTTTT. Residues: CASRRASGNTGELFF.

The chain employs TRBV4-1 and TRBJ2-4; TRBD2 aligns across 10 bases. The CDR3 has 14 residues. Per germline, CDR1 MGHRA and CDR2 YSYEKL. V shed 7 bases and J 4 bases; nucleotides not matched to a gene: 4. DNA of the CDR3: TGCGCCAGCAACCAGCGGGAGGGGAAAAACATTCAGTACTTC. Translating gives CASNQREGKNIQYF.

The chain joins TRBV19 to TRBJ2-7; 9 bases fit TRBD1. Germline V lookup: CDR1 LNHDA, CDR2 SQIVND (reference sequence). The CDR3 spans 14 residues. V dropped 3 bases and J dropped 3; count of bases not matched to a gene: 3. CDR3 sequence reads: CASSIGTGSYEQYF. The CDR3 nucleotides are TGTGCCAGTAGTATTGGGACAGGGAGCTACGAGCAGTACTTC.

The V gene is TRBV6-5, the J gene TRBJ2-7, with 13 bases aligning to TRBD2. The trim removed 3 bases at V and 7 bases at J, leaving 6 bases unmatched. The CDR3 covers 15 residues. Germline V lookup: CDR1 MNHEY, CDR2 SVGAGI. For the CDR3, the DNA is TGTGCCAGCAGTTATACACTAGCGGGAGGGCTAGAGCAGTACTTC. It is translated as CASSYTLAGGLEQYF.

The DNA for the CDR3 is TGCGCCAGCAGCTTGGGAAGGAAAACAGGGGGCGCCCTCTACGAGCAGTACTTC. Its translation: CASSLGRKTGGALYEQYF. The chain joins TRBV5-1 to TRBJ2-7, with TRBD1 matching 9 bases. Germline CDR1 and CDR2: SGHRS and YFSETQ. CDR3 length: 18 amino acids. The V gene end was trimmed by 0 bases and the J gene end by 3 bases; junction bases not matched to a gene: 13.

The chain combines TRBV5-1 with TRBJ2-1; TRBD2 matches 13 bases. Germline V gene data show CDR1 as SGHRS and CDR2 as YFSETQ. Unmatched junction bases numbered 3, after V lost 3 bases and J lost 3 bases. This CDR3 has 16 residues. The CDR3 loop is CASSSRLAGGYNEQFF. The CDR3 region has the DNA TGCGCCAGCAGCTCGAGACTAGCGGGAGGCTACAATGAGCAGTTCTTC.

This chain links TRBV6-1 with TRBJ2-7; weak D call: TRBD2 (5 bases). Trimming took off 3 bases at V and 2 bases at J, with 11 bases between the two ends. The germline V gene has CDR1 MNHNS and CDR2 SASEGT. This CDR3 contains 14 residues. CDR3 in DNA: TGTGCCAGCAGTGATCGGGGTAACCCCTACGAGCAGTACTTC. This translates into CASSDRGNPYEQYF.

The chain employs TRBV5-8 and TRBJ2-7; 11 bases line up with TRBD2. J was trimmed by 2 bases and V by 4 bases; bases with no gene match: 5. CDR3 length: 15 amino acids. Germline-derived CDR1 and CDR2 are SGHTS and YDEGEE. In DNA, the CDR3 is TGTGCCAGCAGCAGGGGACTAGCGGATCCCTACGAGCAGTACTTC. Translating gives CASSRGLADPYEQYF.

The V call is TRBV28, the J call TRBJ2-1; 12 bases map to TRBD2. From germline, CDR1 is MDHEN and CDR2 SYDVKM. Trimming cost V 5 bases and J 7 bases; bases outside gene matches: 9. CDR3 length: 16 amino acids. CDR3 DNA: TGTGCCAGCAGTCCAGCTAGCGGGAGGGCAGATAATGAGCAGTTCTTC. It codes for CASSPASGRADNEQFF.

The V and J genes are TRBV7-9 and TRBJ2-7; D is possibly TRBD2 (5 bases). Trimming stripped 8 bases from V and 3 bases from J, with 14 bases between. The CDR3 consists of 13 residues. The V gene's germline CDR1 is SEHNR and CDR2 FQNEAQ (reference sequence). This CDR3 is CASQWGDNYEQYF. The CDR3 DNA reads as TGTGCCAGCCAATGGGGAGACAACTACGAGCAGTACTTC.

The genes are TRBV10-3 and TRBJ2-1; 10 bases line up with TRBD2. CDR1 ENHRY and CDR2 SYGVKD come from the germline V gene. Trimming cost V 5 bases and J 7 bases; bases outside gene matches: 8. The CDR3 runs to 15 residues. The CDR3 DNA sequence: TGTGCCATCAGTAAGCGGGAGGGAGATGGGAATGAGCAGTTCTTC. Encoded protein: CAISKREGDGNEQFF.

The chain uses TRBV6-6 and TRBJ1-6; TRBD1 matches 8 bases. The CDR3 is made up of 14 amino acids. V gave up 7 bases and J gave up 5 bases; unmatched junction bases: 4. In germline, CDR1 is MNHNY, CDR2 SVGAGI (reference sequence). DNA of the CDR3: TGTGCCAGCACCCGGACAGGGAATAATTCACCCCTCCACTTT. Its translation: CASTRTGNNSPLHF.

CDR3 nucleotide sequence: TGTGCCAGCAGCCCCAGACAGAACACTGAAGCTTTCTTT. Encoded protein: CASSPRQNTEAFF. The V gene is TRBV11-1, the J gene TRBJ1-1; D unclear. Trimming shortened V by 5 bases and J by 1 base, and 8 bases separated the two germline ends. The CDR3 is made up of 13 amino acids. The V gene's germline CDR1 is SGHAT and CDR2 FQDESV (reference sequence).

V usage is TRBV28 and J usage is TRBJ2-2; a weak D match, TRBD2 (5 bases). The CDR3 has 16 amino acids. The V gene lost 3 bases and the J gene lost 6 bases, with 17 bases spanning the gap. Looked up from germline, CDR1 is MDHEN and CDR2 is SYDVKM. The CDR3: CASSFASRAVSGELFF. The CDR3 bases are TGTGCCAGCAGTTTCGCTTCGAGGGCCGTATCCGGGGAGCTGTTTTTT. Filled out from reference TRBV28 and TRBJ2-2, the complete variable domain reads DVKVTQSSRYLVKRTGEKVFLECVQDMDHENMFWYRQDPGLGLRLIYFSYDVKMKEKGDIPEGYSVSREKKERFSLILESASTNQTSMYLCASSFASRAVSGELFFGEGSRLTVL.

The J gene is TRBJ1-5, the V gene TRBV25-1; D is perhaps TRBD1 (5 bases). The V end lost 3 bases, the J end lost 2 bases, and 14 bases lay between the germline ends. There are 16 residues in the CDR3. Germline assignment: CDR1 MGHDK and CDR2 SYGVNS. CDR3: CASSDSRRGRNQPQHF. Here the CDR3 DNA reads TGTGCCAGCAGTGACTCTAGACGGGGACGCAATCAGCCCCAGCATTTT.

The genes are TRBV11-3 and TRBJ2-7, with no clear D. This CDR3 has 11 residues. The ends were cut back, 2 bases at V and 3 bases at J, with 2 bases in the middle. Germline values: CDR1 SGHNT, CDR2 YENEEA. This chain's CDR3 is CASSLFYEQYF. The CDR3 bases are TGTGCCAGCAGCTTATTCTACGAGCAGTACTTC.

The chain links TRBV23-1 to TRBJ2-1; 13 nucleotides line up with TRBD2. TRBV23-1 is an ORF, and what it does is uncertain. The CDR3 length is 18 residues. V was pared by 10 bases and J by 1 base, with 13 bases of the junction left unmatched. For the CDR3, the DNA is TGCGCCACCAGGACTAGCGGGAGAAAACATCTATCCTACAATGAGCAGTTCTTC. Translated, it gives CATRTSGRKHLSYNEQFF.

The chain uses TRBV5-1 and TRBJ1-1; D is unresolved. Germline V gene lookup returns CDR1 SGHRS and CDR2 YFSETQ. Trimming stripped 0 bases from V and 10 bases from J, with 10 bases between. The CDR3 extends over 12 amino acids. CDR3 region: CASSLDGEIAFF. The CDR3 DNA sequence: TGCGCCAGCAGCTTGGATGGGGAGATAGCTTTCTTT.